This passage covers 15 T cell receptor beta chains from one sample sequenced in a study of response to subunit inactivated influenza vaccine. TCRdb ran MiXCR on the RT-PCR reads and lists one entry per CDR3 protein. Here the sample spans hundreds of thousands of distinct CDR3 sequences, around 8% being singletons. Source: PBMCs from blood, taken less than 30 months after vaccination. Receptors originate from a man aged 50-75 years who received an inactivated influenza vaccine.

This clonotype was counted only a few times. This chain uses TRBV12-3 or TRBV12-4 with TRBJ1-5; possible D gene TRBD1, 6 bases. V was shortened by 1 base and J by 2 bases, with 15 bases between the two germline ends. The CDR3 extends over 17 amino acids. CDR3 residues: CASSLDGQGSGNQPQHF. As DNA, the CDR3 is TGTGCCAGCAGTTTAGATGGGCAGGGGTCGGGCAATCAGCCCCAGCATTTT.

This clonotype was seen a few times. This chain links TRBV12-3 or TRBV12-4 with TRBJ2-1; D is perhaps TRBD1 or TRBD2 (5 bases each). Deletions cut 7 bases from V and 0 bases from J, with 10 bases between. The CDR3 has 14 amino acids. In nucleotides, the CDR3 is TGTGCCAGCAACGGGGCAAGCTCCTACAATGAGCAGTTCTTC. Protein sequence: CASNGASSYNEQFF.

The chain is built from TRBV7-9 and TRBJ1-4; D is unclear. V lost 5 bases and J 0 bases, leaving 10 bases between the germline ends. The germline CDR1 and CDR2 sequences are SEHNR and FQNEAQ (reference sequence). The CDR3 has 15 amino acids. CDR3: CASSPRIATNEKLFF. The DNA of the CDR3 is TGTGCCAGCAGCCCCAGAATTGCAACTAATGAAAAACTGTTTTTT.

The DNA for the CDR3 is TGCAGTGCTAGACAGGGGGCGGTGTATGGCTACACCTTC. It specifies CSARQGAVYGYTF. The J gene is TRBJ1-2, the V gene TRBV20-1, with 8 bases matching TRBD1. Unmatched junction bases numbered 4, after V lost 2 bases and J lost 5 bases. Germline CDR1 and CDR2: DFQATT and SNEGSKA (reference sequence). The CDR3 covers 13 residues.

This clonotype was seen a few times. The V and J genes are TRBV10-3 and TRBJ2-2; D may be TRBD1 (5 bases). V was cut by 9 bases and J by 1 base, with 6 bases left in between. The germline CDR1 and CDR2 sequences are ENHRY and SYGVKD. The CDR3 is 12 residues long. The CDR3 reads CAITGNTGELFF. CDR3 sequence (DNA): TGTGCCATTACAGGGAACACCGGGGAGCTGTTTTTT.

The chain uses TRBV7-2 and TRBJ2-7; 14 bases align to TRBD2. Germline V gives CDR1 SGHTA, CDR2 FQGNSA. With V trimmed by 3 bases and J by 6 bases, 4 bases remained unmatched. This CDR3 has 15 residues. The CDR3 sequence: CASSLTSGGATEQYF. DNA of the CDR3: TGTGCCAGCAGCTTGACTAGCGGGGGGGCTACCGAGCAGTACTTC.

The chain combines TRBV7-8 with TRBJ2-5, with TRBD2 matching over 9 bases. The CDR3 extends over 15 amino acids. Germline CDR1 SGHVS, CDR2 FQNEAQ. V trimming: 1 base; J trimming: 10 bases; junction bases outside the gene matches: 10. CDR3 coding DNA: TGTGCCAGCAGCTTAGTAGCGGGGGCTTACGGGGACCAGTACTTC. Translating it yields CASSLVAGAYGDQYF.

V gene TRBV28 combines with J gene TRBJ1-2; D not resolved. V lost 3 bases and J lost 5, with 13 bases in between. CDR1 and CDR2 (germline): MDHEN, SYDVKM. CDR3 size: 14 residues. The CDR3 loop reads CASSFGSGGYGYTF. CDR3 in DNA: TGTGCCAGCAGTTTTGGCTCAGGTGGTTATGGCTACACCTTC.

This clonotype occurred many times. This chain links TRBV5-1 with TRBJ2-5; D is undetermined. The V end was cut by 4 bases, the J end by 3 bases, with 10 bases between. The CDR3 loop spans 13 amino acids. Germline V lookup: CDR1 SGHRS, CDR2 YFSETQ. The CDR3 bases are TGCGCCAGCAGCAGAAGTCGAGAAGAGACCCAGTACTTC. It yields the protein CASSRSREETQYF.

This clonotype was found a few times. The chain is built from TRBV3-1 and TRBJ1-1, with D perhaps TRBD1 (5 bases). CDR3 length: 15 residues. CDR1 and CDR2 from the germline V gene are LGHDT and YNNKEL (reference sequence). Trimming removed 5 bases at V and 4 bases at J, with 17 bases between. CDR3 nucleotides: TGTGCCAGCAGCGACCCCGGGTGGGGACGCACTGAAGCTTTCTTT. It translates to CASSDPGWGRTEAFF.

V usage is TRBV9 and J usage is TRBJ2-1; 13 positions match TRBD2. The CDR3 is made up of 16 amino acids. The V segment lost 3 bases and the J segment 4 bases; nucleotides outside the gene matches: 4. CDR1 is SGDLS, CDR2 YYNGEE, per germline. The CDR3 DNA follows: TGTGCCAGCAGCGCAGGGACTAGCGGGGCGTACAATGAGCAGTTCTTC. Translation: CASSAGTSGAYNEQFF. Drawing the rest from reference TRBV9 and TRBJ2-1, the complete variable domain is DSGVTQTPKHLITATGQRVTLRCSPRSGDLSVYWYQQSLDQGLQFLIQYYNGEERAKGNILERFSAQQFPDLHSELNLSSLELGDSALYFCASSAGTSGAYNEQFFGPGTRLTVL.

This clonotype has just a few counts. The CDR3 sequence is CASSHGGENTGELFF. DNA of the CDR3: TGTGCCAGCAGCCATGGGGGAGAGAACACCGGGGAGCTGTTTTTT. J is TRBJ2-2 and V is TRBV6-2 or TRBV6-3; D tentatively fits TRBD1 or TRBD2 (5 bases each). CDR3 length equals 15 residues. Trimming took off 6 bases at V and 1 base at J, with 12 bases between the two ends. Germline CDR1 and CDR2: MNHEY and SVGEGT.

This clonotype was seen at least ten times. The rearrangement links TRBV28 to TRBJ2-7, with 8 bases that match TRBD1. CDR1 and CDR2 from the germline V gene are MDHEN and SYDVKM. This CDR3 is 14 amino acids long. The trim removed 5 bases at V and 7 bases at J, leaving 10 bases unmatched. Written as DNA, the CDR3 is TGTGCCAGCAGTCCGACAGGGGAGGCGAGGGAGCAGTACTTC. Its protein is CASSPTGEAREQYF. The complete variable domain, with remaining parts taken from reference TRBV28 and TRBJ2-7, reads DVKVTQSSRYLVKRTGEKVFLECVQDMDHENMFWYRQDPGLGLRLIYFSYDVKMKEKGDIPEGYSVSREKKERFSLILESASTNQTSMYLCASSPTGEAREQYFGPGTRLTVT.

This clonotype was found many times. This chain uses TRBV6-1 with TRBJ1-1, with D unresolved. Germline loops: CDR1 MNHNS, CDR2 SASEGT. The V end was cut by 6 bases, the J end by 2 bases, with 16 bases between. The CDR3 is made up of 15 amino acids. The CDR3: CASRELFAENTEAFF. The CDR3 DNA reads TGTGCCAGCAGGGAGTTATTCGCAGAAAACACTGAAGCTTTCTTT.

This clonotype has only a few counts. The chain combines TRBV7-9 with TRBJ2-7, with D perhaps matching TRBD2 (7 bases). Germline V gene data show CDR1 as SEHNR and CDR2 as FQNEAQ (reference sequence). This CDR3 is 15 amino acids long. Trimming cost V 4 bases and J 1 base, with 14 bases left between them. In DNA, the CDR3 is TGTGCCAGCAGCTCCTGGGGGGGGCAATCCTACGAGCAGTACTTC. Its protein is CASSSWGGQSYEQYF.